This T cell receptor beta chain stems from a study of shared clonotypes between healthy human individuals. The study's findings and limits: Sharing across several donors was seen in 4% to 6.5% of naive CD4 clonotypes.

TCRdb's copy holds only in-frame clones and misses some; the assay was immunoSEQ multiplex PCR. The table shows about 2.3 million clones, with over 85% occurring only once. As for this clone: What it binds is unknown.

With 3 bases clipped from V and 5 bases from J, the junction kept 6 bases outside the gene matches. Germline loops: CDR1 MDHEN, CDR2 SYDVKM. The CDR3 length is 15 residues. Sequenced sample: naive CD4+ T cells from PBMCs. Subset given: CD45RA+ positively selected. The sequence derives from a young man in good health. Some clones in this sample may be carry-over from other donors' samples. V usage is TRBV28 and J usage is TRBJ2-1; 8 positions agree with TRBD2. As DNA, the CDR3 is TGTGCCAGCAGTTTCGGCGGGGGGCAGGACAATGAGCAGTTCTTC. It yields the protein CASSFGGGQDNEQFF.